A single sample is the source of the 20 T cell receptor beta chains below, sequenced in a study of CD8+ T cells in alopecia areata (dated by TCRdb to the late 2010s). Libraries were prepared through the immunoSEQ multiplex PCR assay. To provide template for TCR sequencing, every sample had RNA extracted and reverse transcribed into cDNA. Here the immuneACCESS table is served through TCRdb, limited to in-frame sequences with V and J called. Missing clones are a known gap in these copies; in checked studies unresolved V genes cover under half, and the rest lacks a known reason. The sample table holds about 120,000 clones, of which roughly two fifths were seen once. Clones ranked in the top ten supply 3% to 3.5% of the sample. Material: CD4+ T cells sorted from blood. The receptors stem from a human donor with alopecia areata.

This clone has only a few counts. The CDR3 bases are TGCGCCAGCAGCCAGGGACTAGCGGGAGACTACGAGCAGTACTTC. It yields the protein CASSQGLAGDYEQYF. The V gene is TRBV4-1, the J gene TRBJ2-7, with 14 bases aligning to TRBD2. J lost 3 bases, V lost 3 bases, and 1 base had no gene match. The CDR3 contains 15 residues. The germline CDR1 and CDR2 sequences are MGHRA and YSYEKL.

The CDR3 region has the DNA TGCGCCAGCAGCCCTCGGACGGCGAACACTGAAGCTTTCTTT. It codes for CASSPRTANTEAFF. V gene TRBV4-1 combines with J gene TRBJ1-1; D unclear. V lost 4 bases, J lost 1 base, and 10 bases lay in between. This CDR3 comprises 14 residues. Germline values: CDR1 MGHRA, CDR2 YSYEKL.

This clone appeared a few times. CDR3 loop: CSVRETGLTEAFF. In nucleotides, the CDR3 is TGCAGCGTTAGAGAGACAGGCCTGACTGAAGCTTTCTTT. This chain connects TRBV29-1 to TRBJ1-1; tentatively, D is TRBD1 (6 bases). The CDR3 consists of 13 residues. V was pared by 5 bases and J by 5 bases, with 15 bases between. From germline, CDR1 is SQVTM and CDR2 ANQGSEA.

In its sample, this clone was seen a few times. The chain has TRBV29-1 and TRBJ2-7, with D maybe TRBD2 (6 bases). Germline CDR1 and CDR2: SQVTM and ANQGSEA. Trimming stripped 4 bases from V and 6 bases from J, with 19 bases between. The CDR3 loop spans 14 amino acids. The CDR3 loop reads CSVGDVTGAGEQYF. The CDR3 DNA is TGCAGCGTTGGGGACGTAACTGGAGCGGGCGAGCAGTACTTC.

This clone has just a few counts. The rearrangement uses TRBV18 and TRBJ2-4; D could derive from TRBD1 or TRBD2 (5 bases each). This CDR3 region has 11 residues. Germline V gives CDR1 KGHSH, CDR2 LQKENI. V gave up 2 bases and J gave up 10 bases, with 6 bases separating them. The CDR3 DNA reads TGTGCCAGCTCACCAGGGACGATTCAGTACTTC. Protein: CASSPGTIQYF.

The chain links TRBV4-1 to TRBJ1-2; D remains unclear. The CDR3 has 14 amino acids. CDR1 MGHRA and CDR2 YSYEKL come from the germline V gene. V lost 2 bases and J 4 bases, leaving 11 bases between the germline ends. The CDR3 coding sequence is TGCGCCAGCAGCCAAATAGGAGGGATCTATGGCTACACCTTC. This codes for CASSQIGGIYGYTF.

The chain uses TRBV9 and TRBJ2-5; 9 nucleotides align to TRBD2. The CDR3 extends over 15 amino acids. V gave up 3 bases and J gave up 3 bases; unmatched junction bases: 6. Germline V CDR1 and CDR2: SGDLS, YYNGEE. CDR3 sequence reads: CASSGRLAEEETQYF. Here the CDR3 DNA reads TGTGCCAGCAGCGGCCGACTAGCGGAGGAAGAGACCCAGTACTTC.

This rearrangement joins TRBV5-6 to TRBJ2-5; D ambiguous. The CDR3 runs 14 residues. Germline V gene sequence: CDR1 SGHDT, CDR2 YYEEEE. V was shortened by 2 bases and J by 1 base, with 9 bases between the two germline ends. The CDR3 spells CASSFSQLQETQYF. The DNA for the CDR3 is TGTGCCAGCAGCTTCAGCCAGCTCCAAGAGACCCAGTACTTC.

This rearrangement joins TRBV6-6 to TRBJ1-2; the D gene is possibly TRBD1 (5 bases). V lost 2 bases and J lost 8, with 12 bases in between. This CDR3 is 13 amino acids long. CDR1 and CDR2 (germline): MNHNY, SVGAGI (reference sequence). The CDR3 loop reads CASSYPTDGGYTF. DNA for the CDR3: TGTGCCAGCAGTTACCCGACAGACGGCGGCTACACCTTC.

Written as DNA, the CDR3 is TGCGCCAGCAGCCAAGTATTAGGAGTAACCGAGCAGTACTTC. Encoded protein: CASSQVLGVTEQYF. V usage is TRBV4-3 and J usage is TRBJ2-7; D gene uncertain. Trimming pared 1 base from V and 6 bases from J, leaving 13 bases between. This CDR3 has 14 residues. Germline assignment: CDR1 LGHNA and CDR2 YSLEER.

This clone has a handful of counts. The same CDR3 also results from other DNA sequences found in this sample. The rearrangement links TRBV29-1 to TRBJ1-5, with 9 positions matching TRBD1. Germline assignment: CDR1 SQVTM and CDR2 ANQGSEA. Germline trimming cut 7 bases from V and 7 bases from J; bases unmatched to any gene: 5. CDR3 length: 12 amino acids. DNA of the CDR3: TGCAGCGCCAGACAGGGGGACCAGCCCCAGCATTTT. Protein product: CSARQGDQPQHF.

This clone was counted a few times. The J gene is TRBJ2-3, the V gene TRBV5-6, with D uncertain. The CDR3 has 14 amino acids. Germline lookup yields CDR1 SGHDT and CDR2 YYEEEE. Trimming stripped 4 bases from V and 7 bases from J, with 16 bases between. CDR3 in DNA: TGTGCCAGCAGCCCGGGCTTCGAGGATTATACGCAGTATTTT. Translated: CASSPGFEDYTQYF.

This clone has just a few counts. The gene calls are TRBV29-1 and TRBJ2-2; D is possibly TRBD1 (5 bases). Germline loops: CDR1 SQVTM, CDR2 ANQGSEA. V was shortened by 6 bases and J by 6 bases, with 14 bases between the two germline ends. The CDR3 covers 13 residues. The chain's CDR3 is CSVTYRLAGELFF. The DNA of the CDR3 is TGCAGCGTCACCTACAGGCTGGCCGGGGAGCTGTTTTTT.

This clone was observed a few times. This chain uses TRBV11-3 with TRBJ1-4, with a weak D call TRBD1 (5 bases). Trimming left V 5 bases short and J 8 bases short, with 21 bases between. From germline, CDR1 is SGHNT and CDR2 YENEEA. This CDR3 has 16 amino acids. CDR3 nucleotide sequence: TGTGCCAGCAGCCCCGTTGGGCAGGGTATGGGAGAAAAACTGTTTTTT. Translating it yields CASSPVGQGMGEKLFF. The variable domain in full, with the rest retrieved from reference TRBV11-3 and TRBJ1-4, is EAGVVQSPRYKIIEKKQPVAFWCNPISGHNTLYWYLQNLGQGPELLIRYENEEAVDDSQLPKDRFSAERLKGVDSTLKIQPAELGDSAVYLCASSPVGQGMGEKLFFGSGTQLSVL.

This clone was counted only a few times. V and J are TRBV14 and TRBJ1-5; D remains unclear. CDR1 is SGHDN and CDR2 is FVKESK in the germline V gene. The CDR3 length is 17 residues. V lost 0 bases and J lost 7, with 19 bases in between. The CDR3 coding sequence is TGTGCCAGCAGCCAAGATTTGGATCCCGCCCGGAGGCAGCCCCAGCATTTT. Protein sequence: CASSQDLDPARRQPQHF.

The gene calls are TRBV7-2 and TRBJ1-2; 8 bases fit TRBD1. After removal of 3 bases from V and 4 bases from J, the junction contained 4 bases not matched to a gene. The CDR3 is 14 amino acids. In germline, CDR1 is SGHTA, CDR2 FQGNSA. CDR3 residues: CASSFPGQVYGYTF. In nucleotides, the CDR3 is TGTGCCAGCAGCTTCCCGGGACAGGTCTATGGCTACACCTTC. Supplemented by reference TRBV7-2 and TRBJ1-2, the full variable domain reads GAGVSQSPSNKVTEKGKDVELRCDPISGHTALYWYRQSLGQGLEFLIYFQGNSAPDKSGLPSDRFSAERTGGSVSTLTIQRTQQEDSAVYLCASSFPGQVYGYTFGSGTRLTVV.

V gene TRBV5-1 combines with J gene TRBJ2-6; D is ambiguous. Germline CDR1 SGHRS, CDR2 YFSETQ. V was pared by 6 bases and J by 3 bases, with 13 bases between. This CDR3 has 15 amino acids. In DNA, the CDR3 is TGCGCCAGCAAGGAAACGGTAGTTGGGGCCAACGTCCTGACTTTC. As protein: CASKETVVGANVLTF.

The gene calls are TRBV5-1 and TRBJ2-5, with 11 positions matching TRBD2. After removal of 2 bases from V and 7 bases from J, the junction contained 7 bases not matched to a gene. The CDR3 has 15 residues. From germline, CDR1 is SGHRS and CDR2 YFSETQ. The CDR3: CASSFTSGSPGTQYF. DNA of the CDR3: TGCGCCAGCAGCTTCACTAGCGGGAGCCCGGGGACCCAGTACTTC.

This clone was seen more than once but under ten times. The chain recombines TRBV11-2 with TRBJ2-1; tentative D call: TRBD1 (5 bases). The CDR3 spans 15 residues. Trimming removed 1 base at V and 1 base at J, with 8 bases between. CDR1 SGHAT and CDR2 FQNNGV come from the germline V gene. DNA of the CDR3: TGTGCCAGCAGCTTAGTCCAGGGTTCCTACAATGAGCAGTTCTTC. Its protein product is CASSLVQGSYNEQFF.

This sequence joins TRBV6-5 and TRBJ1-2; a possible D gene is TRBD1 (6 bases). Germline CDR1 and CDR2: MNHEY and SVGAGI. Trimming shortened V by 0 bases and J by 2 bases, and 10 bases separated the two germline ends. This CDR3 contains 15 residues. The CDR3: CASSYSSGANYGYTF. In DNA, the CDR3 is TGTGCCAGCAGTTACTCCTCGGGGGCCAACTATGGCTACACCTTC.